This entry concerns a single TCR beta chain. This entry belongs to a study of cytomegalovirus exposure and HLA in healthy donors. Study at large: Genetic ancestry analysis placed about 76% of the 400 or so donors that were genotyped in the Caucasian-associated cluster.

The CDR3 contains 13 residues. The J segment lost 5 bases and the V segment lost 5 bases, leaving 6 bases of the junction unmatched. Germline V gives CDR1 GTSNPN, CDR2 SVGIG (reference sequence). 13 Jbeta primers and 60 Vbeta primers were used for the PCR. Assay used: immunoSEQ multiplex PCR; TCRdb lists only in-frame clones, some missing. Its clone listing holds over 100,000 clones. The sequenced sample was PBMCs. The chain links TRBV30 to TRBJ1-5; 7 bases fit TRBD1. This sequence originates from a man younger than 30 in good health and CMV-seronegative. CDR3 nucleotide sequence: TGTGCCTGGTCCAGGGGGAGAGATCAGCCCCAGCATTTT. Residues: CAWSRGRDQPQHF.